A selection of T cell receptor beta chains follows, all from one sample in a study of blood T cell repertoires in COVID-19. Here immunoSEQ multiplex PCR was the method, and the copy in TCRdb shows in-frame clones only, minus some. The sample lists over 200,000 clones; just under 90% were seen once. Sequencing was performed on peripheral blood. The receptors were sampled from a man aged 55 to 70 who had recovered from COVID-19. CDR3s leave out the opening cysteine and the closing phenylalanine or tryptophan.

CDR3aa: ASSPHGVGNTGELF
len: 14
v_gene: TRBV7-3

CDR3aa: ATLRVLAGHTDTQY
len: 14
v_gene: TRBV11-2

CDR3aa: ASSLPRQGANYGYT
len: 14
v_gene: TRBV5-4

CDR3aa: ASSLYRAGKNYGYT
len: 14
v_gene: TRBV27

CDR3aa: ASSQPVLGVGGYT
len: 13
v_gene: TRBV3-1/TRBV3-2

CDR3aa: ASSISGAGSDTQY
len: 13
v_gene: TRBV19

CDR3aa: ASSHPRENTEAF
len: 12
v_gene: TRBV3-1/TRBV3-2

CDR3aa: ASSPPSVAKNIQY
len: 13
v_gene: TRBV18

CDR3aa: ASSLQFKDTQY
len: 11
v_gene: TRBV7-3

CDR3aa: ASSRGRAETQY
len: 11
v_gene: TRBV6-1

CDR3aa: AWTGGNTDTQY
len: 11
v_gene: TRBV30

CDR3aa: ATRDREGNNEQF
len: 12
v_gene: TRBV24-1

CDR3aa: ASSPRLMNTEAF
len: 12
v_gene: TRBV7-2

CDR3aa: ASSLRVGTGLGNEQF
len: 15
v_gene: TRBV11-2

CDR3aa: ASSLAGGNMNTEAF
len: 14
v_gene: TRBV7-8

CDR3aa: ASRPTGTNSYEQY
len: 13
v_gene: TRBV6-5

CDR3aa: ASSSSNRAEAF
len: 11
v_gene: TRBV7-2

CDR3aa: ARSLMTSERGNYEQY
len: 15
v_gene: TRBV5-3